This record concerns one TCR beta chain sequence. Its antigen is as yet unknown. The data were obtained in a study of CXCR3-negative and CXCR3-positive naive CD8 T cells. Preparation of TRB cDNA libraries relied on 5' RACE carrying UMI labels. One entry per CDR3 protein, without DNA, is what TCRdb gives after re-calling the 5' RACE reads. This sample's table reports around 150,000 distinct CDR3 sequences. The CDR3 contains 16 residues. Germline lookup yields CDR1 ENHRY and CDR2 SYGVKD. General study results and limits: CXCR3-expressing naive cells carried TRB CDR3s more hydrophobic than those of CXCR3-negative naive cells.

This sequence was found in a human donor in good health. Some clones in this sample may be carry-over from other donors' samples. This sequence joins TRBV10-3 and TRBJ1-3. The sample was naive CXCR3+ CD8+ T cells from blood. Subset in this sample: CD45RO-CCR7+CD27+CD95- naive CD8+ T cells expressing CXCR3 (TNR3+). The CDR3 is CAISESVSSSGNTIYF.